The clone carrying this TCR beta chain was found once. The data were taken from a study of blood T cells in healthy people across ages. As for the study in general: Per every two T cells, about one barcoded beta molecule was captured by template switching.

Sample-barcoded 5' priming and a J-beta primer mix drove a second PCR of about 7 to 11 cycles. TCRdb ran MiXCR on the 5' RACE reads and lists one entry per CDR3 protein. In the table there are 650,000 to 950,000 distinct CDR3 sequences, approximately 44% of which are singletons. From germline, CDR1 is SGHVS and CDR2 FQNEAQ. CDR3 length: 15 amino acids. V lost 4 bases and J lost 4; bases outside the gene matches: 5. The chain carries TRBV7-8 and TRBJ1-2; 11 bases are a match to TRBD1. The sample taken for sequencing was blood. This sequence was found in a man aged 60 to 75 in good health. The CDR3 loop is CASSSRTGGPYGYTF. DNA of the CDR3: TGTGCCAGCAGCTCACGGACAGGGGGCCCCTATGGCTACACCTTC.